One and the same sample provided the 11 T cell receptor beta chains below, sequenced in a study of monozygotic twins with inflammatory bowel disease. TCRdb re-called the 5' RACE reads; one entry per CDR3 protein, DNA not given. In all, the sample yields approximately 420,000 distinct CDR3 sequences. The sample comprised blood. These receptors came from a human donor with ulcerative colitis or Crohn's disease, or a healthy co-twin of an affected twin (not recorded which).

V is TRBV7-2 and J is TRBJ2-1; TCRdb designates TRBD1, a call that cannot be tested without DNA. CDR1 and CDR2 (germline): SGHTA, FQGNSA. The CDR3 is 15 residues long. The CDR3 spells CASSFGTGAVNEQFF.

The chain is built from TRBV3-1 and TRBJ2-1; the TRBD2 assignment by TCRdb is unverifiable without DNA. CDR1 LGHDT and CDR2 YNNKEL come from the germline V gene (reference sequence). The CDR3 has 12 residues. The CDR3 sequence is CASSLRTSGRIF.

The rearrangement joins TRBV12-3 or TRBV12-4 to TRBJ2-3. The CDR3 has 14 amino acids. CDR3 loop: CASSVSASTDTQYF.

The chain recombines TRBV19 with TRBJ2-7; TCRdb designates TRBD2, a call that cannot be tested without DNA. CDR1 and CDR2 from the germline V gene are LNHDA and SQIVND (reference sequence). The CDR3 totals 15 residues. CDR3 sequence reads: CASSEAASSSYEQYF.

The chain links TRBV6-1 to TRBJ1-1. This CDR3 is 13 amino acids long. The germline V gene has CDR1 MNHNS and CDR2 SASEGT. CDR3 residues: CASWLQSLTEAFF.

The chain employs TRBV20-1 and TRBJ2-5; the D gene TCRdb calls, TRBD2, cannot be checked with no DNA. Looked up from germline, CDR1 is DFQATT and CDR2 is SNEGSKA (reference sequence). This CDR3 region has 16 residues. The CDR3: CSARGPPGRGKETQYF.

The chain links TRBV11-2 to TRBJ1-1. This CDR3 spans 13 amino acids. The germline V gene has CDR1 SGHAT and CDR2 FQNNGV. The CDR3 sequence: CASSSIMNTEAFF.

The V gene is TRBV20-1, the J gene TRBJ2-7; the D gene TCRdb calls, TRBD1, cannot be checked with no DNA. The CDR3 contains 14 residues. Germline V gene lookup returns CDR1 DFQATT and CDR2 SNEGSKA (reference sequence). The CDR3 loop is CSASPADSPYEQYF.

The chain combines TRBV10-3 with TRBJ2-7; the TRBD1 assignment by TCRdb is unverifiable without DNA. This CDR3 region has 13 residues. The V gene's germline CDR1 is ENHRY and CDR2 SYGVKD. The CDR3: CAIRPGASYERYF.

The chain recombines TRBV6-1 with TRBJ1-1. The CDR3 totals 11 residues. Germline CDR1 is MNHNS and CDR2 is SASEGT. The CDR3 sequence: CASRTSFKAFF.

The rearrangement joins TRBV7-9 to TRBJ2-5; checking the TCRdb D call of TRBD1 is not possible without DNA. CDR1 is SEHNR and CDR2 is FQNEAQ in the germline V gene (reference sequence). The CDR3 extends over 14 amino acids. This CDR3 reads CASSSGGRWETQYF. Full variable domain (rest looked up from reference TRBV7-9 and TRBJ2-5): DTGVSQNPRHKITKRGQNVTFRCDPISEHNRLYWYRQTLGQGPEFLTYFQNEAQLEKSRLLSDRFSAERPKGSFSTLEIQRTEQGDSAMYLCASSSGGRWETQYFGPGTRLLVL.